This is a list of T cell receptor beta chains from one sample in a study of T-cell reconstitution after alpha-beta-depleted transplantation in children. Each CDR3 protein gets one entry after TCRdb re-called the PCR reads with MiXCR. Of under 850,000 distinct CDR3 sequences listed, roughly 13% were seen once; the top ten hold 0.79%. The sample consisted of PBMCs, taken before TCRalphabeta/CD19-depleted stem cell transplant. All receptors derive from a girl under 10 years old with congenital amegakaryocytic thrombocytopenia, due to receive a stem cell transplant. The CDR3 runs from the conserved cysteine through the conserved F or W. The D gene is left open where the match is weak. A clone size is listed for some rows: how often the clone was seen (once, few, many), or a class if it is expanded.

TRBJ2-7 | . | TRBV6-1 | few | TGTGCCAGCACGGTAGGCGGGTTCTCCTACGAGCAGTACTTC | CASTVGGFSYEQYF
TRBJ2-2 | . | TRBV7-8 | . | TGTGCCAGCAGCTTAATCCGCACCGGGGAGCTGTTTTTT | CASSLIRTGELFF
TRBJ2-2 | . | TRBV5-1 | many | TGCGCCAGCAGCTTGGGTGGCATCGTGGCACGATACGGGGAGCTGTTTTTT | CASSLGGIVARYGELFF
TRBJ2-1 | TRBD2 | TRBV15 | . | TGTGCCACCAGCGCCCAAAGCCCGTACTTGAGCGGGAGCGGATCCTATGAGCAGTTCTTC | CATSAQSPYLSGSGSYEQFF
TRBJ2-3 | . | TRBV29-1 | many | TGCAGCGTTTTCAGCGGACTCACAGATACGCAGTATTTT | CSVFSGLTDTQYF
TRBJ1-4 | TRBD1 | TRBV27 | many | TGTGCCAGCAGTTTAGTGGGACAGGGGTATGAAAAACTGTTTTTT | CASSLVGQGYEKLFF
TRBJ2-1 | TRBD2 | TRBV20-1 | . | TGCAGTGCCCGAAGAGATAGCGGGCCAAGCTCCTACAATGAGCAGTTCTTC | CSARRDSGPSSYNEQFF
TRBJ2-1 | TRBD2 | TRBV29-1 | many | TGCAGCGTTCGCGGGGGGGCAACGGTCTACAATGAGCAGTTCTTC | CSVRGGATVYNEQFF
TRBJ1-1 | . | TRBV6-1 | . | TGTGCCAGCATTCCTGGCCACAGGGAGACTGAAGCTTTCTTT | CASIPGHRETEAFF
TRBJ2-1 | . | TRBV27 | many | TGTGCCAGCAGTAGCCCCGGGGGCACCTACAATGAGCAGTTCTTC | CASSSPGGTYNEQFF
TRBJ2-7 | TRBD2 | TRBV10-3 | many | TGTGCCATCAGGGCTAGCGGGAGGATCTACGAGCAGTACTTC | CAIRASGRIYEQYF
TRBJ2-1 | . | TRBV13 | few | TGTGCCAGCAGGGGATCGGGACCTTACAATGAGCAGTTCTTC | CASRGSGPYNEQFF
TRBJ2-4 | . | TRBV6-5 | . | TGTGCCAGCAGTTACGGTGGAAATTCGGACATTCAGTACTTC | CASSYGGNSDIQYF
TRBJ2-6 | . | TRBV11-1 | few | TGTGCCAGCAGCCCCGGGACCCTCAAAACGGGCTCTGGGGCCAACGTCCTGACTTTC | CASSPGTLKTGSGANVLTF
TRBJ2-7 | . | TRBV11-2 | few | TGTGCCAGCAGCCCCCTTGGGGGTGTGGGCTCCTACGAGCAGTACTTC | CASSPLGGVGSYEQYF
TRBJ1-2 | . | TRBV12-3/TRBV12-4 | . | TGTGCCAGCAGTTTAGCGGCAGGGCCCGGGCCGGGCTACACCTTC | CASSLAAGPGPGYTF
TRBJ1-2 | TRBD1 | TRBV5-1 | many | TGCGCCAGCAGCTTGACAGGGGGCGACGCTGGCTACACCTTC | CASSLTGGDAGYTF
TRBJ2-1 | TRBD2 | TRBV12-3/TRBV12-4 | many | TGTGCCAGCAGGGGGCGGACTAGCGGGTTTCCTAATGAGCAGTTCTTC | CASRGRTSGFPNEQFF
TRBJ2-7 | . | TRBV15 | . | TGTGCCACCAGCAGAGATACCGCCCACGCCATAGGCGAGCAGTACTTC | CATSRDTAHAIGEQYF
TRBJ2-3 | TRBD2 | TRBV6-2/TRBV6-3 | . | TGTGCCAGCAGCGGTGGGGTGGAAAAGGCGGGAGCCCACCTATCTTCGGGTACGCAGTATTTT | CASSGGVEKAGAHLSSGTQYF
TRBJ2-1 | . | TRBV7-9 | many | TGTGCCAGCAGCTACGAGGGTCTCCCCCAGTTCTTC | CASSYEGLPQFF
TRBJ2-7 | TRBD1 | TRBV15 | few | TGTGCCACCAGCAGAGAAGACAGGGGAGGATACGAGCAGTACTTC | CATSREDRGGYEQYF
TRBJ1-5 | TRBD1 | TRBV5-1 | . | TGCGCCAGCAGCCCCGAGACAGGGGGCCATCAGCCCCAGCATTTT | CASSPETGGHQPQHF
TRBJ2-5 | . | TRBV29-1 | many | TGCAGCGTTGAAGCGTTCAGGGTGGAAGAGACCCAGTACTTC | CSVEAFRVEETQYF
TRBJ2-1 | TRBD1 | TRBV20-1 | . | TGCAGTGCTCTGGGACAGGGACAATACAATGAGCAGTTCTTC | CSALGQGQYNEQFF
TRBJ1-1 | . | TRBV25-1 | few | TGTGCCAGCCGGGACTCCTTGAACACTGAAGCTTTCTTT | CASRDSLNTEAFF
TRBJ1-2 | . | TRBV20-1 | many | TGCAGTGCTAGAGTCCCCCGGTCAGGGGATGGCTACACCTTC | CSARVPRSGDGYTF
TRBJ2-3 | TRBD2 | TRBV12-3/TRBV12-4 | many | TGTGCCAGCAGTTTATTTATGTCCGGGCTAGCGGGAGGTGCAGATACGCAGTATTTT | CASSLFMSGLAGGADTQYF
TRBJ2-7 | . | TRBV6-1 | . | TGTGCCAGCAGCCGTCAGGGGAGGGGAGCCTACGAGCAGTACTTC | CASSRQGRGAYEQYF
TRBJ2-2 | . | TRBV5-1 | many | TGCGCCAGCAGCTTGCACCGTGCTGGCACCGGGGAGCTGTTTTTT | CASSLHRAGTGELFF
TRBJ2-7 | . | TRBV20-1 | many | TGCAGTGCTAGCTCTAGCGTGAACTCCTACGAGCAGTACTTC | CSASSSVNSYEQYF
TRBJ1-2 | . | TRBV7-2 | . | TGTGCCAGCAGCTTCCGGGGGCTCTCTAACTATGGCTACACCTTC | CASSFRGLSNYGYTF